This T cell receptor (beta chain) was recorded in a study of beta chain features in type 1 diabetes. Study-wide points: More deletions and fewer insertions at VDJ junctions were found in patients with type 1 diabetes.

Sequenced material consisted of expressed TCRB transcripts (all of the isolated RNA was reverse transcribed). Naive, central memory and regulatory T cell samples came to a mean of around 3.3 million reads. Measured with immunoSEQ multiplex PCR; TCRdb has only the in-frame clones, and not every one. The sample includes 850,000 to 900,000 clones, 17% of them seen just once. Comment on this clone: What it binds is not known.

The CDR3 is made up of 15 amino acids. In germline, CDR1 is LNHNV, CDR2 YYDKDF (reference sequence). V lost 3 bases, J lost 5 bases, and 16 bases lay in between. Specimen: naive CD4+ T cells from blood. The source of this sequence is a woman between 18 and 29 years old in good health. V gene TRBV15 combines with J gene TRBJ1-1; D is unclear. For the CDR3, the DNA is TGTGCCACCAGCAGGGACCAAGTGGGGTATACTGAAGCTTTCTTT. As protein: CATSRDQVGYTEAFF.